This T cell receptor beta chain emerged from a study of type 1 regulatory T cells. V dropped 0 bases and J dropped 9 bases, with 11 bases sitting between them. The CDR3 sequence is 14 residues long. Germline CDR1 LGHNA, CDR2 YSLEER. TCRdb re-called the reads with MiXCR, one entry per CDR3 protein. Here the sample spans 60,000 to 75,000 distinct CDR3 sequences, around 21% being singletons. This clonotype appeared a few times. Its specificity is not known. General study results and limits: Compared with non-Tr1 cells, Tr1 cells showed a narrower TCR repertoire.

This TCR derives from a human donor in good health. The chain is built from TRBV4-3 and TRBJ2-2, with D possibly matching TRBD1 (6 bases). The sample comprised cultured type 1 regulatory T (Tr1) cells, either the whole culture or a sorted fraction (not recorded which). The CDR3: CASSQEGRGRELFF. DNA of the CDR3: TGCGCCAGCAGCCAAGAAGGCAGGGGCAGGGAGCTGTTTTTT.